The rows below give T cell receptor beta chains drawn from one sample of a study of beta chain features in type 1 diabetes. Using immunoSEQ multiplex PCR, the repertoire was profiled, and TCRdb retains in-frame clones only, with some absent. The table records about 250,000 clones, 11% of them present only once. The sample comprised naive CD4+ T cells from blood. The receptors here all came from a young man with type 1 diabetes. Each CDR3 is given with its conserved first and last residue. D genes are given only for firm matches. The size of a clone is reported for some rows only, either as once, few or many, or as a class for expanded clones.

>few|TRBJ2-5|TRBV7-2|TRBD2|14
CASTLSGGGETQYF
TGTGCCAGCACCCTTAGCGGGGGGGGAGAGACCCAGTACTTC
>few|TRBJ2-7|TRBV10-3|-|13
CAISERTGTEQYF
TGTGCCATCAGTGAGCGCACAGGGACCGAGCAGTACTTC
>few|TRBJ1-1|TRBV11-1|-|14
CASSIDSWNTEAFF
TGTGCCAGCAGCATCGACTCTTGGAACACTGAAGCTTTCTTT
>-|TRBJ2-7|TRBV9|-|14
CASSVGRGSYEQYF
TGTGCCAGCAGCGTCGGTCGGGGATCCTACGAGCAGTACTTC
>few|TRBJ2-7|TRBV10-3|TRBD1|13
CAIDRTGSSEQYF
TGTGCCATCGACCGGACAGGGTCTAGCGAGCAGTACTTC
>-|TRBJ2-4|TRBV29-1|TRBD1|17
CSVEDLRDRGLGYIQYF
TGCAGCGTTGAAGATCTTCGGGACAGGGGATTGGGATACATTCAGTACTTC
>-|TRBJ1-4|TRBV9|-|14
CASSVGGINEKLFF
TGTGCCAGCAGCGTCGGGGGGATCAATGAAAAACTGTTTTTT
>-|TRBJ2-3|TRBV28|TRBD2|14
CASNSGGRGDTQYF
TGTGCCAGCAATTCGGGGGGGCGGGGGGATACGCAGTATTTT
>-|TRBJ2-7|TRBV6-5|-|14
CASSRPQGVYEQYF
TGTGCCAGCAGCCGCCCTCAAGGGGTGTACGAGCAGTACTTC
>-|TRBJ1-6|TRBV7-2|-|12
CASSIEDKSLHF
TGTGCCAGCAGCATTGAGGACAAGTCCCTCCACTTT
>-|TRBJ2-7|TRBV4-1|-|16
CASSRVPRGNSYEQYF
TGCGCCAGCAGCCGAGTCCCTCGGGGGAACTCCTACGAGCAGTACTTC
>-|TRBJ1-4|TRBV4-3|-|15
CASSQGWQGFEKLFF
TGCGCCAGCAGCCAAGGTTGGCAGGGGTTTGAAAAACTGTTTTTT
>few|TRBJ2-7|TRBV7-2|-|14
CASSARVESYEQYF
TGTGCCAGCAGCGCGCGTGTGGAGTCCTACGAGCAGTACTTC
>few|TRBJ2-5|TRBV29-1|TRBD2|12
CSAGGGGETQYF
TGCAGCGCTGGGGGGGGTGGAGAGACCCAGTACTTC
>few|TRBJ2-6|TRBV5-1|-|15
CASSLALSGANVLTF
TGCGCCAGCAGCTTGGCTCTATCTGGGGCCAACGTCCTGACTTTC
>few|TRBJ1-5|TRBV6-1|-|15
CASSEVRSSNQPQHF
TGTGCCAGCAGTGAAGTCAGGTCTAGCAATCAGCCCCAGCATTTT
>few|TRBJ2-4|TRBV7-2|-|15
CASSLRQVPKNIQYF
TGTGCCAGCAGCCTTCGACAGGTGCCCAAAAACATTCAGTACTTC
>-|TRBJ1-6|TRBV28|TRBD1|15
CASSTGTGESSPLHF
TGTGCCAGCAGCACCGGGACAGGGGAGTCTTCACCCCTCCACTTT
>-|TRBJ2-1|TRBV4-1|TRBD1|14
CASSPPQGADEQFF
TGCGCCAGCAGCCCTCCCCAGGGGGCAGACGAGCAGTTCTTC
>-|TRBJ2-7|TRBV28|TRBD1|15
CASSSRAGGSYEQYF
TGTGCCAGCAGTTCACGGGCAGGGGGCTCCTACGAGCAGTACTTC
>-|TRBJ2-1|TRBV9|-|15
CASSVGGSGAWEQFF
TGTGCCAGCAGCGTAGGCGGATCTGGAGCATGGGAGCAGTTCTTC
>-|TRBJ1-2|TRBV20-1|-|10
CSAEQDGYTF
TGCAGTGCTGAACAGGATGGCTACACCTTC
>few|TRBJ2-1|TRBV6-5|-|13
CASSRDSYNEQFF
TGTGCCAGCAGCAGGGACTCCTACAATGAGCAGTTCTTC
>-|TRBJ1-2|TRBV28|-|13
CASSFRQTYGYTF
TGTGCCAGCAGTTTTAGACAGACCTATGGCTACACCTTC
>few|TRBJ2-7|TRBV5-6|TRBD1|14
CASSSGQGSRGQYF
TGTGCCAGCAGCTCGGGACAGGGGAGTCGAGGGCAGTACTTC
>-|TRBJ2-5|TRBV11-3|-|14
CASSLRMGEETQYF
TGTGCCAGCAGCCTCCGAATGGGAGAAGAGACCCAGTACTTC
>-|TRBJ2-3|TRBV9|-|15
CASSKQGRSTDTQYF
TGTGCCAGCAGCAAACAGGGTAGGAGCACAGATACGCAGTATTTT
>-|TRBJ2-6|TRBV27|-|18
CASSLLGGLLSGANVLTF
TGTGCCAGCAGTTTACTGGGGGGACTCCTCTCTGGGGCCAACGTCCTGACTTTC
>-|TRBJ2-5|TRBV10-3|-|12
CAISEGVETQYF
TGTGCCATCAGTGAAGGGGTAGAGACCCAGTACTTC
>few|TRBJ2-3|TRBV4-2|TRBD2|16
CASSQLSGGATDTQYF
TGTGCCAGCAGCCAGCTTAGCGGGGGGGCGACAGATACGCAGTATTTT
>few|TRBJ2-5|TRBV21-1|-|18
CASSKIRQGARGSETQYF
TGTGCCAGCAGCAAAATTCGGCAGGGGGCGAGGGGATCGGAGACCCAGTACTTC
>-|TRBJ2-1|TRBV5-6|TRBD1|15
CASSSGQGPYNEQFF
TGTGCCAGCAGCTCCGGACAGGGTCCCTACAATGAGCAGTTCTTC
>few|TRBJ2-1|TRBV5-1|-|14
CASSSGLESDEQFF
TGCGCCAGCAGCTCGGGACTGGAGTCCGATGAGCAGTTCTTC
>few|TRBJ1-1|TRBV15|-|12
CATQGNGAEAFF
TGTGCCACACAGGGAAACGGAGCTGAAGCTTTCTTT
>-|TRBJ2-3|TRBV30|-|11
CAWDLGSTQYF
TGTGCCTGGGACCTCGGGAGTACGCAGTATTTT